These 10 T cell receptor beta chains originate from one sample sequenced in a study of OX40 agonist ivuxolimab in advanced cancers. Generated by immunoSEQ multiplex PCR, the TCRdb table keeps only in-frame clones and is missing some. The table has more than 60,000 clones, around 87% seen once. Here the sequenced sample was CD4+ or CD8+ T cells sorted from blood, taken in a trial of the OX40 agonist ivuxolimab. The receptors stem from an adult with an advanced solid tumor such as melanoma, head and neck, liver or kidney cancer.

The chain couples TRBV5-1 to TRBJ2-2; D is unclear. Trimming took off 3 bases at V and 1 base at J, with 13 bases between the two ends. The CDR3 has 16 residues. Germline V lookup: CDR1 SGHRS, CDR2 YFSETQ. The CDR3 spells CASSYASAQNTGELFF. The CDR3 bases are TGCGCCAGCAGCTACGCGAGCGCCCAGAACACCGGGGAGCTGTTTTTT.

About this clone itself: Within the sample, other DNA sequences also encode this same CDR3. The chain combines TRBV7-7 with TRBJ2-1, with D perhaps TRBD1 or TRBD2 (5 bases each). Germline CDR1 SSHAT, CDR2 FNYEAQ (reference sequence). Deletions cut 5 bases from V and 0 bases from J, with 11 bases between. This CDR3 contains 15 residues. As DNA, the CDR3 is TGTGCCAGCAGCACCGGGACGGGCTCCTACAATGAGCAGTTCTTC. This encodes CASSTGTGSYNEQFF.

The V gene is TRBV19, the J gene TRBJ2-7, with 9 positions matching TRBD1. J gave up 5 bases and V 4 bases, and 6 bases lay outside the gene matches. This CDR3 region has 14 residues. The V gene's germline CDR1 is LNHDA and CDR2 SQIVND (reference sequence). Here the CDR3 reads CASSTGTGKNEQYF. The DNA of the CDR3 is TGTGCCAGTAGTACGGGGACAGGGAAAAACGAGCAGTACTTC. The full variable domain, completed using reference TRBV19 and TRBJ2-7, is DGGITQSPKYLFRKEGQNVTLSCEQNLNHDAMYWYRQDPGQGLRLIYYSQIVNDFQKGDIAEGYSVSREKKESFPLTVTSAQKNPTAFYLCASSTGTGKNEQYFGPGTRLTVT.

The gene calls are TRBV19 and TRBJ1-1, with no clear D. CDR3 length: 13 residues. The V gene's germline CDR1 is LNHDA and CDR2 SQIVND (reference sequence). The ends were cut back, 6 bases at V and 1 base at J, with 9 bases in the middle. The CDR3 nucleotides read TGTGCCAGTAGGAACTTTCGGAACACTGAAGCTTTCTTT. Amino acids: CASRNFRNTEAFF.

As DNA, the CDR3 is TGTGCCAGCAGCTTGTTTTTGGATTCGGATACGCAGTATTTT. Protein sequence: CASSLFLDSDTQYF. The rearrangement uses TRBV5-6 and TRBJ2-3; D is uncertain. V was cut by 1 base and J by 6 bases, with 12 bases left in between. The CDR3 is 14 amino acids. Per the germline V gene, CDR1 is SGHDT and CDR2 is YYEEEE.

This rearrangement joins TRBV29-1 to TRBJ2-3; D remains ambiguous. V lost 4 bases to trimming and J lost 0 bases, with 8 bases between them. The CDR3 is 13 amino acids. Germline assignment: CDR1 SQVTM and CDR2 ANQGSEA. The CDR3 spells CSVVGASTDTQYF. As DNA, the CDR3 is TGCAGCGTTGTGGGTGCCAGCACAGATACGCAGTATTTT.

This chain connects TRBV7-9 to TRBJ1-1, with a possible D match to TRBD1 (5 bases). With 4 bases removed from V and 8 bases from J, the gap between germline ends came to 11 bases. The CDR3 totals 12 residues. The germline V gene encodes CDR1 SEHNR and CDR2 FQNEAQ (reference sequence). The CDR3 sequence is CASSSGPFEAFF. DNA of the CDR3: TGTGCCAGCAGCTCGGGACCCTTCGAAGCTTTCTTT.

This clone was counted between two and nine times. The gene calls are TRBV18 and TRBJ2-2; D gene ambiguous. This CDR3 has 16 amino acids. Trimming removed 2 bases at V and 4 bases at J, with 14 bases between. CDR1 is KGHSH and CDR2 is LQKENI in the germline V gene. The CDR3 nucleotides are TGTGCCAGCTCACCAGTGAATGATCTGGGCACCGGGGAGCTGTTTTTT. Its protein product is CASSPVNDLGTGELFF.

Turning to this clone: The sample contains more than one DNA sequence encoding this CDR3. The chain is built from TRBV18 and TRBJ2-2; D is possibly TRBD2 (6 bases). This CDR3 is 14 amino acids long. The V and J ends lost 1 base and 4 bases respectively, with 7 bases between them. Germline V gives CDR1 KGHSH, CDR2 LQKENI. In nucleotides, the CDR3 is TGTGCCAGCTCACCACTGGAGGGCACCGGGGAGCTGTTTTTT. Translated, it gives CASSPLEGTGELFF.

The chain has TRBV15 and TRBJ2-1; TRBD2 matches at 7 bases. V was clipped by 4 bases and J by 8 bases; unmatched bases: 2. Germline CDR1 reads LNHNV; CDR2 reads YYDKDF (reference sequence). This CDR3 is built from 12 residues. The CDR3 here is CATSITSDEQFF. The CDR3 bases are TGTGCCACCAGCATAACTAGCGATGAGCAGTTCTTC.